One sample yielded the 12 T cell receptor beta chains listed below, sequenced in a study of CD8 T cells in Susac syndrome. cDNA came from approximately 0.5 to 1 ug RNA primed by random hexamers. TCRdb used MiXCR to reprocess the immunoSEQ multiplex PCR reads, holding one entry per CDR3 protein. The table shows approximately 170,000 distinct CDR3 sequences, with 90% to 95% occurring only once. Sequences were obtained from CD4+ T cells from PBMCs. Receptor source: a human donor in good health.

The chain recombines TRBV7-9 with TRBJ1-5; D may be TRBD1 (6 bases). The CDR3 extends over 15 amino acids. The ends were cut back, 5 bases at V and 0 bases at J, with 11 bases in the middle. Germline-derived CDR1 and CDR2 are SEHNR and FQNEAQ (reference sequence). This chain's CDR3 is CASSPGQYSNQPQHF. CDR3 in DNA: TGTGCCAGCAGCCCCGGACAGTATAGCAATCAGCCCCAGCATTTT.

The chain uses TRBV18 and TRBJ2-2, with 7 nucleotides matching TRBD2. Germline V gene data show CDR1 as KGHSH and CDR2 as LQKENI. Unmatched junction bases numbered 3, after V lost 2 bases and J lost 0 bases. The CDR3 length is 16 residues. CDR3 amino acids: CASSPSGISNTGELFF. The CDR3 DNA sequence: TGTGCCAGCTCACCAAGCGGGATATCGAACACCGGGGAGCTGTTTTTT.

The count of this clonotype is one. The V and J genes are TRBV2 and TRBJ2-1; weak D call: TRBD1 (5 bases). Trimming removed 1 base from V and 6 bases from J, with 10 bases in between. The CDR3 runs to 14 residues. The germline V gene has CDR1 SNHLY and CDR2 FYNNEI. The chain's CDR3 is CASSEVRGSNEQFF. In DNA, the CDR3 is TGTGCCAGCAGTGAAGTTAGGGGTAGCAATGAGCAGTTCTTC.

The V gene is TRBV19, the J gene TRBJ2-7, with 13 bases matching TRBD2. The germline gives CDR1 LNHDA, CDR2 SQIVND (reference sequence). Trimming removed 3 bases from V and 0 bases from J; junction bases left unmatched: 8. The CDR3 length is 18 residues. The CDR3 sequence is CASSMGRTSGRASYEQYF. CDR3 coding DNA: TGTGCCAGTAGTATGGGCAGAACTAGCGGGAGGGCCTCCTACGAGCAGTACTTC.

This rearrangement joins TRBV11-2 to TRBJ2-7; D gene ambiguous. The germline V gene encodes CDR1 SGHAT and CDR2 FQNNGV. Trimming removed 1 base at V and 3 bases at J, with 10 bases between. The CDR3 runs 14 residues. CDR3 sequence: CASSLALHLYEQYF. CDR3 nucleotides: TGTGCCAGCAGCTTAGCCCTGCACCTCTACGAGCAGTACTTC. Complete variable domain (other parts from reference TRBV11-2 and TRBJ2-7): EAGVAQSPRYKIIEKRQSVAFWCNPISGHATLYWYQQILGQGPKLLIQFQNNGVVDDSQLPKDRFSAERLKGVDSTLKIQPAKLEDSAVYLCASSLALHLYEQYFGPGTRLTVT.

The V call is TRBV5-1, the J call TRBJ2-2, with D possibly being TRBD1 (6 bases). Germline V gene lookup returns CDR1 SGHRS and CDR2 YFSETQ. The germline V and J ends were trimmed by 0 bases and 0 bases, with 9 bases remaining between them. CDR3 size: 16 residues. The DNA of the CDR3 is TGCGCCAGCAGCTTGGGACAGGCCGCGAACACCGGGGAGCTGTTTTTT. Protein sequence: CASSLGQAANTGELFF.

This clonotype was seen a handful of times. V gene TRBV20-1 combines with J gene TRBJ2-7, with unresolved D. This CDR3 region has 12 residues. Germline V gene lookup returns CDR1 DFQATT and CDR2 SNEGSKA (reference sequence). V dropped 2 bases and J dropped 3 bases, with 8 bases sitting between them. The CDR3 is CSARPDNYEQYF. The CDR3 DNA sequence: TGCAGTGCTAGACCCGATAACTACGAGCAGTACTTC.

The chain joins TRBV7-2 to TRBJ1-2; TRBD1 might be the D (5 bases). The CDR3 length is 15 residues. From germline, CDR1 is SGHTA and CDR2 FQGNSA. Trimming removed 4 bases from V and 4 bases from J, with 16 bases in between. The DNA for the CDR3 is TGTGCCAGCAGCTCACCCCAGGGCGGGACCTATGGCTACACCTTC. Translation gives CASSSPQGGTYGYTF.

The chain is built from TRBV7-9 and TRBJ2-1; TRBD2 matches 7 bases. This CDR3 has 16 amino acids. The ends lost 1 base at V and 6 bases at J; junction bases unmatched: 9. Germline V lookup: CDR1 SEHNR, CDR2 FQNEAQ (reference sequence). The CDR3 here is CASSLGQPGGGNEQFF. The DNA of the CDR3 is TGTGCCAGCAGCTTAGGTCAGCCGGGAGGAGGCAATGAGCAGTTCTTC.

This chain connects TRBV7-9 to TRBJ1-1; 7 bases line up with TRBD1. The ends lost 7 bases at V and 5 bases at J; junction bases unmatched: 13. The CDR3 has 15 amino acids. CDR1 SEHNR and CDR2 FQNEAQ come from the germline V gene (reference sequence). The CDR3 reads CASISRRGPRTEAFF. The CDR3 coding sequence is TGTGCCAGCATCTCGAGGAGGGGGCCGAGAACTGAAGCTTTCTTT.

The chain uses TRBV2 and TRBJ1-2; D is possibly TRBD1 (5 bases). Trimming stripped 9 bases from V and 4 bases from J, with 12 bases between. Germline loops: CDR1 SNHLY, CDR2 FYNNEI. The CDR3 spans 12 residues. This CDR3 is CASGAGVYGYTF. CDR3 DNA: TGTGCCAGTGGGGCGGGAGTCTATGGCTACACCTTC. Drawing the rest from reference TRBV2 and TRBJ1-2, the complete variable domain is EPEVTQTPSHQVTQMGQEVILRCVPISNHLYFYWYRQILGQKVEFLVSFYNNEISEKSEIFDDQFSVERPDGSNFTLKIRSTKLEDSAMYFCASGAGVYGYTFGSGTRLTVV.

The chain couples TRBV19 to TRBJ1-4; D may be TRBD1 (6 bases). The CDR3 consists of 12 residues. Germline CDR1 and CDR2: LNHDA and SQIVND (reference sequence). Trimming removed 6 bases from V and 10 bases from J, with 12 bases in between. Written as DNA, the CDR3 is TGTGCCAGTAGAGAAGTACAGGGAAAACTGTTTTTT. This sequence encodes CASREVQGKLFF.